One and the same sample provided the 25 T cell receptor beta chains below, sequenced in a study of metastatic and nonmetastatic thyroid tumors (dated by TCRdb to 2019 to 2021). Library construction relied on PCR. Instrument on record: Illumina HiSeq 4000. The public reads were reanalyzed by TCRdb: fastp trimming at Q25, MiXCR alignment, in-frame beta chains only. Counted in this sample were approximately 5,900 clones; roughly 25% of them appeared once. Clones ranked in the top ten supply over 8.5% of the sample. No patient had received any treatment before thyroid surgery. Material for sequencing was adjacent normal tissue. The receptors stem from a male donor with papillary thyroid cancer or a benign thyroid nodule (not recorded which). Some clones in this sample may be carry-over from other donors' samples.

The chain combines TRBV6-1 with TRBJ2-1; TRBD2 matches at 14 bases. Germline trimming cut 6 bases from V and 8 bases from J; bases unmatched to any gene: 9. Germline V CDR1 and CDR2: MNHNS, SASEGT. There are 16 residues in the CDR3. In DNA, the CDR3 is TGTGCCAGCAGCCGACTAGCGGGGGGGCCCGGCGATGAGCAGTTCTTC. Translated: CASSRLAGGPGDEQFF.

By sample fraction, this clone is large. This sequence joins TRBV20-1 and TRBJ1-6; D is possibly TRBD1 (5 bases). This CDR3 spans 15 amino acids. In germline, CDR1 is DFQATT, CDR2 SNEGSKA (reference sequence). V lost 6 bases to trimming and J lost 5 bases, with 17 bases between them. As DNA, the CDR3 is TGCAGTGCCCAAATGTCGACAGTGGATAATTCACCCCTCCACTTT. Translation gives CSAQMSTVDNSPLHF.

The chain is built from TRBV12-5 and TRBJ1-2; weak D call: TRBD1 (6 bases). Trimming shortened V by 6 bases and J by 2 bases, and 10 bases separated the two germline ends. Germline CDR1 reads LGHNT; CDR2 reads FRNRAP. There are 13 residues in the CDR3. The CDR3 sequence: CASGLDRNYGYTF. The CDR3 coding sequence is TGTGCTAGTGGCCTCGACAGGAACTATGGCTACACCTTC.

This rearrangement joins TRBV9 to TRBJ1-2, with D unresolved. The V gene's germline CDR1 is SGDLS and CDR2 YYNGEE. The V end lost 0 bases, the J end lost 3 bases, and 9 bases lay between the germline ends. The CDR3 spans 14 residues. In DNA form, the CDR3 reads TGTGCCAGCAGCGTAGTTACGGGGTACTATGGCTACACCTTC. Encoded protein: CASSVVTGYYGYTF.

This clone has more than one count but fewer than ten. The chain recombines TRBV6-1 with TRBJ2-1, with 7 bases fitting TRBD2. The V segment lost 4 bases and the J segment 6 bases; nucleotides outside the gene matches: 6. Per germline, CDR1 MNHNS and CDR2 SASEGT. The CDR3 extends over 14 amino acids. CDR3 amino acids: CASSVGAGINEQFF. In DNA form, the CDR3 reads TGTGCCAGCAGTGTCGGAGCGGGAATCAATGAGCAGTTCTTC.

This clone is medium-sized in the sample. The rearrangement links TRBV19 to TRBJ2-3; 7 bases are a match to TRBD2. V shed 10 bases, J shed 6 bases, and the junction held 16 bases outside the gene matches. CDR1 LNHDA and CDR2 SQIVND come from the germline V gene (reference sequence). This CDR3 is 15 amino acids long. This CDR3 reads CAILSRDYKADTQYF. In DNA form, the CDR3 reads TGTGCCATCCTTTCCCGGGACTATAAGGCTGATACGCAGTATTTT.

At least ten counts were recorded for this clone. The chain couples TRBV19 to TRBJ2-3, with D perhaps matching TRBD1 or TRBD2 (5 bases each). Trimming left V 5 bases short and J 1 base short, with 13 bases between. Germline V gene data show CDR1 as LNHDA and CDR2 as SQIVND (reference sequence). There are 15 residues in the CDR3. In DNA form, the CDR3 reads TGTGCCAGTAGTCCTCACCGGGACGGCACAGATACGCAGTATTTT. It specifies CASSPHRDGTDTQYF.

Comment on this clone: Mismatch with germline at one junction end may stem from a read error. The J gene is TRBJ2-3, the V gene TRBV10-1; D perhaps matches TRBD1 (6 bases). CDR1 and CDR2 (germline): WNHNN, SYGVQD (reference sequence). The CDR3 has 16 residues. This CDR3 is CASIENTGTPTDTQYF. In DNA form, the CDR3 reads TGCGCCAGCATTGAGAATACCGGGACACCGACAGATACGCAGTATTTT.

This clone was found many times. It may be a read error: a sequence one base away is much more abundant. Other DNA sequences in the same sample also yield this CDR3. The rearrangement joins TRBV2 to TRBJ1-6; D call uncertain. Germline CDR1 reads SNHLY; CDR2 reads FYNNEI. There are 14 residues in the CDR3. V lost 8 bases and J 2 bases, leaving 10 bases between the germline ends. The chain's CDR3 is CASASGTYNSPLHF. CDR3 DNA sequence: TGTGCCAGCGCCTCGGGGACCTATAATTCACCCCTCCACTTT.

V usage is TRBV10-1 and J usage is TRBJ1-1; perhaps TRBD1 as D (5 bases). V gave up 4 bases and J gave up 5 bases, with 11 bases separating them. Per the germline V gene, CDR1 is WNHNN and CDR2 is SYGVQD (reference sequence). This CDR3 is built from 13 residues. In DNA, the CDR3 is TGCGCCAGCAGTGCGGCGTGGGGGACTGAAGCTTTCTTT. Amino acid sequence: CASSAAWGTEAFF.

The CDR3 bases are TGTGCCAGCAGCCTCAGGGGGCTAGCTAATGAAAAACTGTTTTTT. It is translated as CASSLRGLANEKLFF. The chain joins TRBV3-1 to TRBJ1-4; 8 bases align to TRBD1. V shed 4 bases, J shed 3 bases, and the junction held 4 bases outside the gene matches. Germline lookup yields CDR1 LGHDT and CDR2 YNNKEL (reference sequence). The CDR3 spans 15 residues.

In this sample, this clone turned up a few times. The V call is TRBV6-1, the J call TRBJ2-7; D is tentatively TRBD1 or TRBD2 (5 bases each). CDR1 is MNHNS and CDR2 is SASEGT in the germline V gene. The ends were cut back, 8 bases at V and 4 bases at J, with 15 bases in the middle. This CDR3 region has 13 residues. The CDR3 sequence is CASGLGGWYEQYF. In DNA, the CDR3 is TGTGCCAGCGGCCTTGGGGGTTGGTACGAGCAGTACTTC.

In its sample, this clone was seen a few times. The rearrangement uses TRBV29-1 and TRBJ2-7; 9 bases are shared with TRBD1. The germline V gene has CDR1 SQVTM and CDR2 ANQGSEA. V lost 3 bases to trimming and J lost 3 bases; unmatched junction nucleotides: 6. The CDR3 loop spans 14 amino acids. In DNA form, the CDR3 reads TGCAGCGTTGAGGGGACAGGGACGAGCTACGAGCAGTACTTC. Its translation is CSVEGTGTSYEQYF.

This clone was observed a few times. The chain combines TRBV6-1 with TRBJ1-1; TRBD1 matches at 8 bases. Germline CDR1 reads MNHNS; CDR2 reads SASEGT. CDR3 size: 16 residues. Germline trimming cut 5 bases from V and 5 bases from J; bases unmatched to any gene: 13. CDR3 loop: CASSLETGAADTEAFF. In DNA, the CDR3 is TGTGCCAGCAGTCTCGAGACAGGGGCTGCTGATACTGAAGCTTTCTTT.

The CDR3 DNA reads TGCGCCAGCAGTGAACAGCCGACGAGTAGCACAGATACGCAGTATTTT. This sequence encodes CASSEQPTSSTDTQYF. The chain recombines TRBV10-1 with TRBJ2-3; D is uncertain. The V end lost 3 bases, the J end lost 0 bases, and 13 bases lay between the germline ends. The CDR3 is 16 amino acids. The germline gives CDR1 WNHNN, CDR2 SYGVQD (reference sequence).

This clone was detected only a few times. The J gene is TRBJ2-2, the V gene TRBV30, with D possibly TRBD1 on 6 matching bases. This CDR3 has 15 amino acids. V shed 2 bases and J shed 2 bases, with 12 bases lying between them. Germline CDR1 reads GTSNPN; CDR2 reads SVGIG (reference sequence). CDR3 bases: TGTGCCTGGAGTAAGCAGGGGTTAAACACCGGGGAGCTGTTTTTT. Its protein product is CAWSKQGLNTGELFF.

This clone has ten or more counts. The J gene is TRBJ1-5, the V gene TRBV28, with D uncertain. Germline values: CDR1 MDHEN, CDR2 SYDVKM. This CDR3 is built from 12 residues. The V and J ends lost 5 bases and 4 bases respectively, with 6 bases between them. In DNA, the CDR3 is TGTGCCAGCAGTCCCCCAAATCAGCCCCAGCATTTT. This encodes CASSPPNQPQHF. Filled out from reference TRBV28 and TRBJ1-5, the complete variable domain reads DVKVTQSSRYLVKRTGEKVFLECVQDMDHENMFWYRQDPGLGLRLIYFSYDVKMKEKGDIPEGYSVSREKKERFSLILESASTNQTSMYLCASSPPNQPQHFGDGTRLSIL.

The chain has TRBV20-1 and TRBJ2-5; D uncertain. CDR1 is DFQATT, CDR2 SNEGSKA, per germline (reference sequence). The CDR3 contains 11 residues. V lost 3 bases to trimming and J lost 0 bases, with 2 bases between them. DNA of the CDR3: TGCAGTGCTAGCCACCAAGAGACCCAGTACTTC. Its translation: CSASHQETQYF.

This chain joins TRBV9 and TRBJ1-1, with 8 bases fitting TRBD1. CDR3 length: 15 amino acids. V was clipped by 3 bases and J by 2 bases; unmatched bases: 6. Germline CDR1 reads SGDLS; CDR2 reads YYNGEE. This chain's CDR3 is CASSAVTGVNTEAFF. CDR3 nucleotide sequence: TGTGCCAGCAGCGCGGTGACAGGGGTTAACACTGAAGCTTTCTTT.

This clone qualifies as medium-sized (0.01 to 0.1%). CDR3 sequence: CASSNGNTIYF. DNA for the CDR3: TGTGCCAGCAGTAACGGAAACACCATATATTTT. The chain combines TRBV6-1 with TRBJ1-3, with D uncertain. Germline lookup yields CDR1 MNHNS and CDR2 SASEGT. Trimming shortened V by 5 bases and J by 4 bases, and 3 bases separated the two germline ends. This CDR3 region has 11 residues.

The V and J genes are TRBV5-1 and TRBJ2-3; D gene ambiguous. Germline CDR1 and CDR2: SGHRS and YFSETQ. The V and J ends lost 4 bases and 4 bases respectively, with 10 bases between them. The CDR3 is 13 residues long. CDR3 sequence (DNA): TGCGCCAGCAGCCCATGGGGTTCAGATACGCAGTATTTT. Protein sequence: CASSPWGSDTQYF.

The CDR3 reads CASSPPGRYGYTF. CDR3 DNA sequence: TGTGCCAGCTCACCGCCGGGAAGGTACGGCTACACCTTC. The chain has TRBV18 and TRBJ1-2; D remains unclear. Trimming took off 3 bases at V and 8 bases at J, with 13 bases between the two ends. The CDR3 contains 13 residues. Germline V gene data show CDR1 as KGHSH and CDR2 as LQKENI.

This clone counts as medium-sized. The genes are TRBV5-1 and TRBJ1-1; D ambiguous. CDR1 and CDR2 from the germline V gene are SGHRS and YFSETQ. This CDR3 region has 17 residues. The germline V and J ends were trimmed by 0 bases and 10 bases, with 25 bases remaining between them. The CDR3, as DNA: TGCGCCAGCAGCTTGGAAAATCTCAGGACGGACTCTGAAGCAGCTTTCTTT. It translates to CASSLENLRTDSEAAFF.

The J gene is TRBJ2-7, the V gene TRBV9; 7 bases match TRBD1. V trimming: 4 bases; J trimming: 6 bases; junction bases outside the gene matches: 10. The CDR3 length is 14 residues. Germline CDR1 reads SGDLS; CDR2 reads YYNGEE. The CDR3 reads CASSSRDREGEQYF. The CDR3, as DNA: TGTGCCAGCAGCAGCCGGGACAGAGAAGGCGAGCAGTACTTC.

The chain couples TRBV7-9 to TRBJ2-5; TRBD1 aligns across 11 bases. The germline V gene encodes CDR1 SEHNR and CDR2 FQNEAQ (reference sequence). After removal of 5 bases from V and 1 base from J, the junction contained 3 bases not matched to a gene. This CDR3 is 15 amino acids long. For the CDR3, the DNA is TGTGCCAGCAGCCGGGGGACAGGGGGCCAAGAGACCCAGTACTTC. Protein product: CASSRGTGGQETQYF.